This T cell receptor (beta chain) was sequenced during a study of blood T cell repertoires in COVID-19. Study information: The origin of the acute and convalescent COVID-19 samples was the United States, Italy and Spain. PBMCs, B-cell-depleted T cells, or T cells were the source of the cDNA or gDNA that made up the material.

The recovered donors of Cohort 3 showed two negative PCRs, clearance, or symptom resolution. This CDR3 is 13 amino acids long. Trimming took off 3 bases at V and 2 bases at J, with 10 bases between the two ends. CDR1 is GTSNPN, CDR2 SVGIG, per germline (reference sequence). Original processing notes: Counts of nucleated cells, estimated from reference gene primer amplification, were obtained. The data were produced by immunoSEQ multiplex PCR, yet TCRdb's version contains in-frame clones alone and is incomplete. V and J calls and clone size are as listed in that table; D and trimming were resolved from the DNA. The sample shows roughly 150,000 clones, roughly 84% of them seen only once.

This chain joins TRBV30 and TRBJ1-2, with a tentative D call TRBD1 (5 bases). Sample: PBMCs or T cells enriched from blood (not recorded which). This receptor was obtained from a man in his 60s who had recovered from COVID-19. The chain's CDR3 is CAWSSGENYGYTF. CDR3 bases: TGTGCCTGGAGCTCGGGGGAGAACTATGGCTACACCTTC.